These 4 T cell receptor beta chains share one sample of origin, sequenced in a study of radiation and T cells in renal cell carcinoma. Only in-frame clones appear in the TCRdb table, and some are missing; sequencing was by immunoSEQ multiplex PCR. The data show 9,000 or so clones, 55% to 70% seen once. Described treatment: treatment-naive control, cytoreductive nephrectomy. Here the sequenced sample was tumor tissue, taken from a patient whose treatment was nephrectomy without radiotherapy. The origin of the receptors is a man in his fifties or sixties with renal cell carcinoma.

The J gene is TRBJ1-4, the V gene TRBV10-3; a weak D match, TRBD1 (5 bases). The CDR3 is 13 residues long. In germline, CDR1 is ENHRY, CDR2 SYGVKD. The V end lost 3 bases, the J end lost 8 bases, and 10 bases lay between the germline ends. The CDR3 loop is CAISERGEEKLFF. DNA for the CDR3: TGTGCCATCAGTGAAAGGGGAGAGGAAAAACTGTTTTTT.

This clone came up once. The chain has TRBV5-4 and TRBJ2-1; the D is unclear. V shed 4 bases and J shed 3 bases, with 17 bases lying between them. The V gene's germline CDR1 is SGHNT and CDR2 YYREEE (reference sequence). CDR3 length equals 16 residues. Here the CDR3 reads CASSTARRRDYNEQFF. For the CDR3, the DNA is TGTGCCAGCAGCACTGCGAGGCGGAGAGACTACAATGAGCAGTTCTTC.

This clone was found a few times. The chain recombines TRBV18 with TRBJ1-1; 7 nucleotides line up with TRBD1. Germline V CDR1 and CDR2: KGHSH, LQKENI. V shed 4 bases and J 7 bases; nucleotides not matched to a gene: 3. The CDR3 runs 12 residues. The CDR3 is CASSRDSGEAFF. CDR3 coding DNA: TGTGCCAGCTCACGGGACAGCGGTGAAGCTTTCTTT. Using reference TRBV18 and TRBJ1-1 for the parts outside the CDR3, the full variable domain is NAGVMQNPRHLVRRRGQEARLRCSPMKGHSHVYWYRQLPEEGLKFMVYLQKENIIDESGMPKERFSAEFPKEGPSILRIQQVVRGDSAAYFCASSRDSGEAFFGQGTRLTVV.

In DNA, the CDR3 is TGTGCCAGCAGTTCAGGGGGTAGCAATCAGCCCCAGCATTTT. Translating gives CASSSGGSNQPQHF. This sequence joins TRBV28 and TRBJ1-5; 7 bases align to TRBD1. CDR1 and CDR2 from the germline V gene are MDHEN and SYDVKM. Trimming cost V 4 bases and J 0 bases; bases outside gene matches: 0. The CDR3 has 14 amino acids.